One and the same sample provided the 28 T cell receptor beta chains below, sequenced in a study of tissue T cells after allogeneic stem cell transplantation. Sequenced by immunoSEQ multiplex PCR; TCRdb stores in-frame clones only, minus some. The sample holds over 6,500 clones; around half are singletons and the top ten take more than 6%. Time point noted: mouse harvest day 7 after allogeneic transplant. Mouse grafts combined 10^7 T-cell-depleted bone marrow cells with 10^6 splenic CD5+ T cells. The sample consisted of lymph node tissue. The source is a female BALB/c mouse given C57BL/6 T cells with graft-versus-host disease after an allogeneic hematopoietic cell transplant.

Concerning this clone: Mouse gene names apply. The read comes to an end 1 residue before the CDR3 does, leaving the germline J gene to fill in the end. The V and J genes are TRBV19 and TRBJ2-4; D is possibly TRBD2 (6 bases). The germline V and J ends were trimmed by 0 bases and 0 bases, with 8 bases remaining between them. The CDR3 has 15 amino acids. Germline CDR1 FNHDT, CDR2 SITEND (reference sequence). CDR3 DNA, as far as it was read: TGTGCCAGCAGTATAGTTGGGACTAGTCAAAACACCTTGTAC. This translates into CASSIVGTSQNTLY. The whole CDR3 is CASSIVGTSQNTLYF. The whole variable domain, remainder taken from reference TRBV19 and TRBJ2-4, is GGIITQTPKFLIGQEGQKLTLKCQQNFNHDTMYWYRQDSGKGLRLIYYSITENDLQKGDLSEGYDASREKKSSFSLTVTSAQKNEMAVFLCASSIVGTSQNTLYFGAGTRLSVL.

By share, this clone counts as medium-sized (0.01 to 0.1%). Here the gene names and germline are mouse. With the read ending 1 residue before the CDR3 end, the germline J gene is used to fill in that end. The chain has TRBV13-1 and TRBJ2-3; 10 bases match TRBD2. The germline CDR1 and CDR2 sequences are NSHNY and SYGAGN. There are 15 residues in the CDR3. V gave up 0 bases and J gave up 3 bases; unmatched junction bases: 1. The CDR3 reads CASSDALGGAETLYF. The DNA read from the CDR3 is TGTGCCAGCAGTGATGCACTGGGGGGGGCAGAAACGCTGTAT.

This clone was seen a handful of times. Genes and germline are mouse. The read is 1 residue too short to cover the CDR3 end, so that end is filled in from the germline J gene. The V call is TRBV5, the J call TRBJ2-1; D unresolved. The CDR3 covers 14 residues. Per germline, CDR1 LGHNA and CDR2 YNLKQL (reference sequence). V was shortened by 2 bases and J by 0 bases, with 5 bases between the two germline ends. This chain's CDR3 is CASSQSDNYAEQFF. The part of the CDR3 DNA that was read is TGTGCCAGCAGCCAATCAGATAACTATGCTGAGCAGTTC.

This clone was seen more than once but under ten times. Gene labels here are mouse ones. The CDR3 end lies 1 residue beyond the end of the read and is filled in from the germline J gene. J is TRBJ2-2 and V is TRBV4; D possibly matches TRBD1 or TRBD2 (5 bases each). Trimming cost V 4 bases and J 7 bases, with 10 bases left between them. The CDR3 length is 13 residues. Per germline, CDR1 LGHDT and CDR2 YNNKQL (reference sequence). The part of the CDR3 DNA that was read is TGTGCCAGCAGCTGGGGCGAGGGCGGGCAGCTCTAC. Encoded protein: CASSWGEGGQLY. The entire CDR3 reads CASSWGEGGQLYF.

A word on this clone: Gene names and germline match the mouse. The CDR3 end is not reached by the read, which stops 1 residue before it; the germline J gene fills it in. The chain uses TRBV26 and TRBJ2-1, with D unresolved. The CDR3 has 13 residues. Trimming stripped 4 bases from V and 3 bases from J, with 7 bases between. The germline V gene has CDR1 KGHPV and CDR2 FQNQEV (reference sequence). CDR3 amino acids: CASSPGGYAEQFF. The CDR3 DNA, read in part, is TGTGCCAGCAGTCCGGGTGGCTATGCTGAGCAGTTC.

By sample fraction, this clone is medium-sized. Genes and germline come from the mouse. With the read ending 1 residue before the CDR3 end, the germline J gene is used to fill in that end. This chain links TRBV5 with TRBJ1-5, with 8 bases lining up with TRBD1. V gave up 4 bases and J gave up 5 bases; unmatched junction bases: 4. CDR3 length: 14 residues. Germline values: CDR1 LGHNA, CDR2 YNLKQL (reference sequence). Partial CDR3 DNA: TGTGCCAGCAGCCCAGGACAGGGAGACCAGGCTCCGCTT. Translating it yields CASSPGQGDQAPL. In full, the CDR3 reads CASSPGQGDQAPLF.

As to this clone: Germline and genes: mouse. Here the CDR3 reads CASSLLDRNSDYTF. The sequenced part of the CDR3 DNA is TGTGCCAGCAGCTTACTGGACAGAAACTCCGACTACACC. V is TRBV3 and J is TRBJ1-2; maybe TRBD1 (6 bases). The read ends 1 residue early relative to the CDR3; the germline J gene fills the gap. V was clipped by 2 bases and J by 1 base, with 8 bases between them. Germline CDR1 SNHLY, CDR2 FYNGKV (reference sequence). This CDR3 contains 14 residues.

Concerning this clone: Here the gene names and germline are mouse. The read stops 1 residue short of the end of the CDR3; the missing end is completed from the germline J gene. The gene calls are TRBV20 and TRBJ2-3; 10 nucleotides match TRBD2. V lost 0 bases to trimming and J lost 2 bases; unmatched junction nucleotides: 2. The CDR3 is 15 residues long. Germline CDR1 and CDR2: GFQATS and STVNSAI. CDR3 DNA (partial): TGTGGTGCTAGGGACTGGGGGGGCGCTGCAGAAACGCTGTAT. Its protein product is CGARDWGGAAETLY. In full, the CDR3 is CGARDWGGAAETLYF.

By sample fraction, this clone is medium-sized. The listed genes are named as in mouse. Sequencing ends 1 residue short of the CDR3 end; the germline J gene provides the rest. The V call is TRBV3, the J call TRBJ2-7, with D possibly TRBD2 on 5 matching bases. The CDR3 consists of 13 residues. V was pared by 5 bases and J by 1 base, with 9 bases between. Germline V lookup: CDR1 SNHLY, CDR2 FYNGKV (reference sequence). The CDR3 DNA, read in part, is TGTGCCAGCAGCCGCGGACTTTCCTATGAACAGTAC. Encoded protein: CASSRGLSYEQY. The full CDR3 is CASSRGLSYEQYF.

In this sample, this clone turned up a few times. Genes here carry mouse names. This CDR3 reads CASSQDGQGTEVFF. Incomplete CDR3 DNA: TGTGCCAGCAGCCAAGACGGACAGGGGACAGAAGTCTTC. The chain uses TRBV2 and TRBJ1-1; 9 nucleotides match TRBD1. Sequencing ends 1 residue short of the CDR3 end; the germline J gene provides the rest. The germline gives CDR1 LGHNA, CDR2 YSYQKL. The CDR3 is 14 amino acids. J lost 5 bases, V lost 0 bases, and 1 base had no gene match.

To note about this clone: Genes and germline are mouse. The sequenced part of the CDR3 DNA is TGTGCCAGCAGCTTAGAGGGAAACGAAAGATTATTT. Its protein product is CASSLEGNERLF. The full-length CDR3 reads as CASSLEGNERLFF. The V and J genes are TRBV3 and TRBJ1-4; the D is unclear. The read halts 1 residue ahead of the CDR3 end, with the missing end drawn from the germline J gene. V was cut by 1 base and J by 5 bases, with 5 bases left in between. Per the germline V gene, CDR1 is SNHLY and CDR2 is FYNGKV (reference sequence). The CDR3 consists of 13 residues.

A remark on this clone: All gene names here are mouse names. The read ends 1 residue before the CDR3 terminus; that terminus is restored from the germline J gene. The chain employs TRBV3 and TRBJ2-3; 8 nucleotides line up with TRBD2. CDR1 is SNHLY, CDR2 FYNGKV, per germline (reference sequence). The CDR3 contains 14 residues. V shed 3 bases and J 4 bases; nucleotides not matched to a gene: 3. The DNA read from the CDR3 is TGTGCCAGCAGCTTTAACTGGGGGCCAGAAACGCTGTAT. Protein: CASSFNWGPETLY. The CDR3 in full is CASSFNWGPETLYF.

In the case of this clone: The gene symbols are mouse symbols. Sequencing ends 1 residue short of the CDR3 end; the germline J gene provides the rest. Other nucleotide sequences from this sample produce the same CDR3. The rearrangement links TRBV26 to TRBJ2-3; D is undetermined. CDR3 size: 13 residues. The V end lost 2 bases, the J end lost 0 bases, and 3 bases lay between the germline ends. In germline, CDR1 is KGHPV, CDR2 FQNQEV (reference sequence). The CDR3 DNA, read in part, is TGTGCCAGCAGTCTGGCCAGTGCAGAAACGCTGTAT. This gives the protein CASSLASAETLY. The whole CDR3 is CASSLASAETLYF. Drawing the rest from reference TRBV26 and TRBJ2-3, the complete variable domain is NSKVIQTPRYLVKGQGQKAKMRCIPEKGHPVVFWYQQNKNNEFKFLINFQNQEVLQQIDMTEKRFSAECPSNSPCSLEIQSSEAGDSALYLCASSLASAETLYFGSGTRLTVL.

The sample holds one count of this clone. Gene names refer to mouse genes. CDR3 DNA, as far as it was read: TGTGCCAGCAGCGGGGGACTGCAAAACACCTTGTAC. It is translated as CASSGGLQNTLY. The full CDR3 protein reads CASSGGLQNTLYF. This chain uses TRBV26 with TRBJ2-4, with TRBD2 matching 7 bases. From the germline J gene comes the end of the CDR3, since the read stops 1 residue before it. The ends lost 6 bases at V and 3 bases at J; junction bases unmatched: 3. CDR1 is KGHPV, CDR2 FQNQEV, per germline (reference sequence). This CDR3 spans 13 amino acids.

Comment on this clone: Gene names follow the mouse nomenclature. The read stops 1 residue short of the end of the CDR3; the missing end is completed from the germline J gene. V and J are TRBV26 and TRBJ2-2; 8 bases agree with TRBD2. V was pared by 4 bases and J by 0 bases, with 1 base of the junction left unmatched. Germline CDR1 and CDR2: KGHPV and FQNQEV (reference sequence). The CDR3 has 15 amino acids. The CDR3 loop reads CASSRTGSNTGQLYF. Partial CDR3 DNA: TGTGCCAGCAGTCGGACTGGGTCAAACACCGGGCAGCTCTAC. Using reference TRBV26 and TRBJ2-2 for the parts outside the CDR3, the full variable domain is NSKVIQTPRYLVKGQGQKAKMRCIPEKGHPVVFWYQQNKNNEFKFLINFQNQEVLQQIDMTEKRFSAECPSNSPCSLEIQSSEAGDSALYLCASSRTGSNTGQLYFGEGSKLTVL.

By frequency in the sample, this clone is large. Gene names and germline refer to mouse. The CDR3 end is not reached by the read, which stops 1 residue before it; the germline J gene fills it in. The chain has TRBV29 and TRBJ1-5; D is ambiguous. The germline V gene encodes CDR1 MSHET and CDR2 SYDVDS. This CDR3 spans 11 amino acids. V was trimmed by 6 bases and J by 7 bases, leaving 7 bases between them. The DNA read from the CDR3 is TGTGCTAGCAGCCCACAACAGGCTCCGCTT. Translated: CASSPQQAPL. The CDR3 in full is CASSPQQAPLF.

This clone is medium-sized (0.01 to 0.1%). The gene symbols are mouse symbols. The CDR3 bases that were read are TGTGCCAGCAGTCTCTCCGGGACAAAACCCTATGAACAGTAC. This gives the protein CASSLSGTKPYEQY. The full-length CDR3 reads as CASSLSGTKPYEQYF. The chain links TRBV26 to TRBJ2-7; D is possibly TRBD1 (6 bases). The CDR3 extends 1 residue past the end of the read, so its final part is completed from the germline J gene. V was trimmed by 3 bases and J by 2 bases, leaving 14 bases between them. CDR1 KGHPV and CDR2 FQNQEV come from the germline V gene (reference sequence). The CDR3 runs to 15 residues.

For this clone: Mouse gene names apply. The sequenced fragment ends 1 residue before the CDR3 boundary, so the rest is inferred from the germline J gene. The chain recombines TRBV26 with TRBJ2-7, with 9 bases aligning to TRBD1. Germline lookup yields CDR1 KGHPV and CDR2 FQNQEV (reference sequence). The length of the CDR3 is 14 residues. V was pared by 1 base and J by 6 bases, with 4 bases of the junction left unmatched. CDR3 in amino acids: CASSLLQGAFEQYF. CDR3 DNA, as far as it was read: TGTGCCAGCAGTCTGTTACAGGGGGCTTTTGAACAGTAC.

In regard to this clone: Mouse names are used for the genes. The read ends 1 residue shy of where the CDR3 ends; the end is completed using the germline J gene. The V gene is TRBV5, the J gene TRBJ2-5; 10 bases fit TRBD2. Per the germline V gene, CDR1 is LGHNA and CDR2 is YNLKQL (reference sequence). The CDR3 length is 17 residues. The junction had 5 bases not matched to a gene; V was cut back by 2 bases and J by 0 bases. The sequenced part of the CDR3 DNA is TGTGCCAGCAGCCAAAGGACTGGGGGCCTTAACCAAGACACCCAGTAC. The encoded protein is CASSQRTGGLNQDTQY. The full CDR3 protein is CASSQRTGGLNQDTQYF.

In the case of this clone: Gene names refer to mouse genes. The CDR3 extends 1 residue past the end of the read, so its final part is completed from the germline J gene. The chain employs TRBV26 and TRBJ2-7, with 10 nucleotides matching TRBD2. This CDR3 is 13 amino acids long. V shed 3 bases, J shed 4 bases, and the junction held 0 bases outside the gene matches. Germline-derived CDR1 and CDR2 are KGHPV and FQNQEV (reference sequence). This chain's CDR3 is CASSLLGGYEQYF. The DNA read from the CDR3 is TGTGCCAGCAGTCTACTGGGGGGGTATGAACAGTAC.

On this clone: Gene and germline names: mouse. The CDR3 is cut off 1 residue early in the read; its end comes from the germline J gene. The V call is TRBV5, the J call TRBJ2-5; perhaps TRBD2 as D (7 bases). Germline V lookup: CDR1 LGHNA, CDR2 YNLKQL (reference sequence). This CDR3 spans 15 amino acids. The germline V and J ends were trimmed by 0 bases and 2 bases, with 9 bases remaining between them. This CDR3 is CASSQDWGRQDTQYF. The DNA read from the CDR3 is TGTGCCAGCAGCCAAGACTGGGGGCGCCAAGACACCCAGTAC.

Of note for this clone: Here the gene names and germline are mouse. The CDR3 end falls 1 residue outside the read, so it is completed with the germline J gene. This chain uses TRBV16 with TRBJ2-1, with 9 bases matching TRBD2. With 0 bases clipped from V and 4 bases from J, the junction kept 7 bases outside the gene matches. CDR3 length: 17 residues. Germline CDR1 reads SGHSA; CDR2 reads FRNQAP. The CDR3 reads CASSLEPGGGDYAEQFF. Partial CDR3 DNA: TGTGCAAGCAGCTTAGAGCCTGGGGGGGGCGATTATGCTGAGCAGTTC.

With respect to this clone: Mouse gene names and germline throughout. The CDR3 end lies 1 residue beyond the end of the read and is filled in from the germline J gene. The chain has TRBV26 and TRBJ2-7; no reliable D call. Germline V gene sequence: CDR1 KGHPV, CDR2 FQNQEV (reference sequence). Trimming removed 2 bases at V and 7 bases at J, with 9 bases between. This CDR3 comprises 12 residues. The CDR3 bases that were read are TGTGCCAGCAGTCTGAGGGATGGGGAACAGTAC. This codes for CASSLRDGEQY. The full CDR3 sequence reads CASSLRDGEQYF.

Comment on this clone: Gene names and germline refer to mouse. Read data end 1 residue before the CDR3 end; the end is taken from the germline J gene. The J gene is TRBJ2-4, the V gene TRBV3, with no clear D. CDR1 SNHLY and CDR2 FYNGKV come from the germline V gene (reference sequence). The CDR3 totals 13 residues. The V gene lost 3 bases and the J gene lost 1 base, with 5 bases spanning the gap. The covered CDR3 bases are TGTGCCAGCAGCTTCCGCGGTCAAAACACCTTGTAC. It translates to CASSFRGQNTLY. In full, the CDR3 reads CASSFRGQNTLYF. Complete variable domain (other parts from reference TRBV3 and TRBJ2-4): GPKVLQIPSHQIIDMGQMVTLNCDPVSNHLYFYWYKQILGQQMEFLVNFYNGKVMEKSKLFKDQFSVERPDGSYFTLKIQPTALEDSAVYFCASSFRGQNTLYFGAGTRLSVL.

This clone was counted between two and nine times. The germline and genes are mouse ones. The read comes to an end 1 residue before the CDR3 does, leaving the germline J gene to fill in the end. The chain links TRBV26 to TRBJ1-6; D is undetermined. TRBJ1-6 is sorted into the ORF group, with uncertain function. This CDR3 region has 13 residues. V lost 1 base to trimming and J lost 7 bases, with 5 bases between them. Looked up from germline, CDR1 is KGHPV and CDR2 is FQNQEV (reference sequence). The CDR3 bases that were read are TGTGCCAGCAGTCTGTGGGCAAATTCGCCCCTCTAC. Its protein product is CASSLWANSPLY. The whole CDR3 protein reads CASSLWANSPLYF.

Comment on this clone: Mouse gene names apply. The read stops 1 residue short of the end of the CDR3; the missing end is completed from the germline J gene. The V call is TRBV16, the J call TRBJ2-2, with 9 bases fitting TRBD1. V shed 5 bases and J 2 bases; nucleotides not matched to a gene: 3. The V gene's germline CDR1 is SGHSA and CDR2 FRNQAP. The CDR3 is 15 amino acids. The CDR3 DNA, read in part, is TGTGCAAGCAGCACACAGGGGGCCAACACCGGGCAGCTCTAC. The encoded protein is CASSTQGANTGQLY. In full, the CDR3 reads CASSTQGANTGQLYF.

With respect to this clone: Mouse germline and gene names are used. Read data end 1 residue before the CDR3 end; the end is taken from the germline J gene. The chain uses TRBV20 and TRBJ2-5, with TRBD2 matching over 11 bases. The CDR3 contains 13 residues. Germline values: CDR1 GFQATS, CDR2 STVNSAI. With V trimmed by 3 bases and J by 6 bases, 2 bases remained unmatched. CDR3 DNA, as far as it was read: TGTGGTGCTAGACTGGGGGGGCGTGACACCCAGTAC. As protein: CGARLGGRDTQY. The full CDR3 reads CGARLGGRDTQYF. Together with reference TRBV20 and TRBJ2-5, the CDR3 gives the full variable domain: GALVYQYPRRTICKSGTSMRMECQAVGFQATSVAWYRQSPQKTFELIALSTVNSAIKYEQNFTQEKFPISHPNLSFSSMTVLNAYLEDRGLYLCGARLGGRDTQYFGPGTRLLVL.

Comment on this clone: These gene names are mouse names. The CDR3 end lies 1 residue beyond the end of the read and is filled in from the germline J gene. The V gene is TRBV26, the J gene TRBJ2-5; D gene ambiguous. CDR3 size: 14 residues. Between the trimmed V and J ends, which lost 3 bases and 3 bases, there was a span of 10 bases. Germline V gives CDR1 KGHPV, CDR2 FQNQEV (reference sequence). The CDR3 spells CASSLVGGQDTQYF. The sequenced CDR3 bases are TGTGCCAGCAGTCTTGTGGGTGGGCAAGACACCCAGTAC.